A selection of T cell receptor beta chains follows, all from one sample in a study of T cells in Graves' hyperthyroidism and ophthalmopathy. TCRdb re-derived calls from the multiplex PCR reads in MiXCR, one entry per CDR3 protein. This sample has roughly 500,000 distinct CDR3 sequences; less than 25% occur once, and the top ten carry under 55%. What was sequenced was blood. The receptors shown here come from a woman in her seventies with Graves' ophthalmopathy. The CDR3 runs from the conserved cysteine through the conserved F or W. Each record gives: V gene, J gene, D gene, clone size, CDR3 DNA, CDR3 protein. The D gene is left open where the match is weak. Part of the rows lack a size; the others show once, few, many or a class for expanded clones.

>TRBV20-1|TRBJ1-1|.|many
TGCAGTGCTAGGGCGGCAGGGCCGAACACTGAAGCTTTCTTT
CSARAAGPNTEAFF
>TRBV25-1|TRBJ2-1|.|.
TGTGCCAGCAGTGAATCGCACTATTCAGGAGAGCAGTTCTTC
CASSESHYSGEQFF
>TRBV2|TRBJ1-1|.|many
TGTGCCAGCAGTGAACGGAACACTGAAGCTTTCTTT
CASSERNTEAFF
>TRBV14|TRBJ1-2|TRBD1|.
TGTGCCAGCAGCCCTCCACAGGGGGCGTCGAGGGGCTACACCTTC
CASSPPQGASRGYTF
>TRBV20-1|TRBJ1-6|.|.
TGCAGTGCTAGAGATCGTTGGGGAAGGGATTCACCCCTCCACTTT
CSARDRWGRDSPLHF
>TRBV30|TRBJ2-2|.|.
TGTGCCTGGAGTCCCCGACGAGGAGGGCTGAACACCGGGGAGCTGTTTTTT
CAWSPRRGGLNTGELFF
>TRBV30|TRBJ2-3|.|.
TGTGCCTTAGGGGTCCGGGACTCCACAGATACGCAGTATTTT
CALGVRDSTDTQYF
>TRBV20-1|TRBJ2-7|TRBD1|few
TGCAGTGCTCGGACAGGGGATTACGAGCAGTACTTC
CSARTGDYEQYF
>TRBV12-3/TRBV12-4|TRBJ2-1|TRBD2|many
TGTGCCAGCATGAGTAGCGGGGGGACCTACAATGAGCAGTTCTTC
CASMSSGGTYNEQFF
>TRBV24-1|TRBJ1-5|.|few
TGTGCCACCAGTGAGCGGACGGCCTCGGCTAGCAATCAGCCCCAGCATTTT
CATSERTASASNQPQHF
>TRBV11-2|TRBJ2-5|.|many
TGTGCCAGCAGCTCCGTGACAGGTGGTATCCAAGAGACCCAGTACTTC
CASSSVTGGIQETQYF
>TRBV28|TRBJ1-5|TRBD1|many
TGTGCCAGCAGTCTTACAGGGGATAGCAATCAGCCCCAGCATTTT
CASSLTGDSNQPQHF
>TRBV6-1|TRBJ1-1|.|few
TGTGCCAGCACCCCCAGTTTGAACACTGAAGCTTTCTTT
CASTPSLNTEAFF
>TRBV11-2|TRBJ1-1|.|.
TGTGCCAGCAGCTTAATCCGGGGCCAGAGGAACACTGAAGCTTTCTTT
CASSLIRGQRNTEAFF
>TRBV6-1|TRBJ2-1|TRBD2|.
TGTGCCAGCAGCCCAGGACTAGCGGGTTTCAATGAGCAGTTCTTC
CASSPGLAGFNEQFF
>TRBV7-6|TRBJ1-1|.|once
TGTGCCAGCAGCTTAGGGGGCGTTGGGGGGTATTACACTGAAGCTTTCTTT
CASSLGGVGGYYTEAFF
>TRBV7-9|TRBJ2-7|TRBD1|.
TGTGCCAGCAGCCAACAGGGGCACGAGCAGTACTTC
CASSQQGHEQYF
>TRBV5-1|TRBJ2-1|.|.
TGCGCCAGCAGAAAAGACGTCTACAATGAGCAGTTCTTC
CASRKDVYNEQFF
>TRBV27|TRBJ1-1|TRBD1|.
TGTGCCAGCAGCTGGGACAGGGTGGGAACTGAAGCTTTCTTT
CASSWDRVGTEAFF
>TRBV4-2|TRBJ2-2|.|.
TGTGCCAGCAGCCAAGCGGTGGCAGGCACCGGGGAGCTGTTTTTT
CASSQAVAGTGELFF
>TRBV2|TRBJ2-1|TRBD2|many
TGTGCCAGCAGTTACGGGACTAGCGGGATAAATGAGCAGTTCTTC
CASSYGTSGINEQFF
>TRBV28|TRBJ1-6|.|.
TGTGCCAGCAGTACCGGGACCCTGAATTCACCCCTCCACTTT
CASSTGTLNSPLHF
>TRBV3-1|TRBJ2-5|TRBD2|few
TGTGCCAGCAGCCCCCGGGGGCCGGCGGGAGGAGGAGAGACCCAGTACTTC
CASSPRGPAGGGETQYF
>TRBV14|TRBJ1-1|.|few
TGTGCCAGCAGCCAGGCCGTACGTTTCACTGAAGCTTTCTTT
CASSQAVRFTEAFF
>TRBV12-3/TRBV12-4|TRBJ2-5|.|few
TGTGCCAGCAGCCGGGGACCGGAAGAGACCCAGTACTTC
CASSRGPEETQYF
>TRBV7-9|TRBJ1-6|.|.
TGTGCCAGCAGCTTAACAGTTAATTCACCCCTCCACTTT
CASSLTVNSPLHF
>TRBV6-2/TRBV6-3|TRBJ2-3|.|many
TGTGCCAGCACCCAGGCGGATACGCAGTATTTT
CASTQADTQYF
>TRBV10-3|TRBJ2-1|TRBD1|.
TGTGCCATCAGTGAGCTAAACAGGGGCCTCGTCGATGAGCAGTTCTTC
CAISELNRGLVDEQFF
>TRBV30|TRBJ1-5|TRBD1|many
TGTGCCTGGAGTGTGACAGGGGGTGCGGCTCAGCCCCAGCATTTT
CAWSVTGGAAQPQHF
>TRBV5-4|TRBJ2-2|TRBD2|few
TGTGCCAGCAGCCCAGGGGGACTAGCGGGAGGGAGCACCGGGGAGCTGTTTTTT
CASSPGGLAGGSTGELFF
>TRBV18|TRBJ1-2|.|.
TGTGCCAGCTCACCACCGGGACAAGAGGGGAACTATGGCTACACCTTC
CASSPPGQEGNYGYTF
>TRBV7-8|TRBJ1-3|.|.
TGTGCCAGCAGCTTAGCGAATGGCAGAATACGAAACACCATATATTTT
CASSLANGRIRNTIYF
>TRBV7-2|TRBJ2-5|TRBD2|few
TGTGCCAGCAGGGGGGGGTACGGGACGGAGACCCAGTACTTC
CASRGGYGTETQYF
>TRBV4-1|TRBJ1-1|.|.
TGCGCCAGCAGCCATACAAAGAACACTGAAGCTTTCTTT
CASSHTKNTEAFF
>TRBV28|TRBJ2-5|TRBD2|few
TGTGCCAGCCGGGGGGGGGGGTCAAACCAAGAGACCCAGTACTTC
CASRGGGSNQETQYF
>TRBV6-1|TRBJ2-3|.|few
TGTGCCAGCAGTGAAAACAGGGAAAATACGCAGTATTTT
CASSENRENTQYF
>TRBV6-2/TRBV6-3|TRBJ1-1|TRBD1|many
TGTGCCAGCAGACGGGACAGGGGAGGCACTGAAGCTTTCTTT
CASRRDRGGTEAFF
>TRBV20-1|TRBJ2-5|TRBD2|few
TGCAGTGCTGGTATCGGACTAGCGGTTATGGAAGAGACCCAGTACTTC
CSAGIGLAVMEETQYF
>TRBV7-2|TRBJ1-5|.|many
TGTGCCAGCAGCTTCCTGTTCGGTGAGCCCCAGCATTTT
CASSFLFGEPQHF
>TRBV19|TRBJ2-5|TRBD2|once
TGTGCCAGTAGCATAGCGGGACCTAGGGAGACCCAGTACTTC
CASSIAGPRETQYF
>TRBV19|TRBJ2-1|.|.
TGTGCCAGTAGTATAGAGCCCCTTGTCGATGAGCAGTTCTTC
CASSIEPLVDEQFF
>TRBV20-1|TRBJ2-1|.|.
TGCAGTGCTAGAGTCGGCAGTCTGGGTGAGCAGTTCTTC
CSARVGSLGEQFF
>TRBV2|TRBJ1-1|.|many
TGTGCCAGCAGTGTAGTAGAGAACACTGAAGCTTTCTTT
CASSVVENTEAFF
>TRBV10-3|TRBJ2-3|TRBD2|many
TGTGCCATCATGAGAGCGGGAGGGCGAGAAGATACGCAGTATTTT
CAIMRAGGREDTQYF
>TRBV7-9|TRBJ1-1|.|few
TGTGCCAGCAGCTTAGGGCCGGATAAGAACACTGAAGCTTTCTTT
CASSLGPDKNTEAFF
>TRBV24-1|TRBJ2-7|TRBD1|.
TGTGCCACCAGTGATCGACAGGGCGGTCGGTACGAGCAGTACTTC
CATSDRQGGRYEQYF
>TRBV5-6|TRBJ2-7|TRBD1|.
TGTGCCAGCAGCTTGGGGGGACAGCCCTACGAGCAGTACTTC
CASSLGGQPYEQYF
>TRBV5-1|TRBJ2-1|.|.
TGCGCCAGCGACAGGAGCGGAGTTTACAATGAGCAGTTCTTC
CASDRSGVYNEQFF
>TRBV2|TRBJ2-5|.|many
TGTGCCAGCAGTGAACAGGCAGGGCCAGAGACCCAGTACTTC
CASSEQAGPETQYF
>TRBV30|TRBJ2-3|.|.
TGTGCCTCCGGACGGGCCAGGGGGGCAGATACGCAGTATTTT
CASGRARGADTQYF
>TRBV18|TRBJ2-7|.|.
TGTGCCAGCTCACCGGGACTGACCTACGAGCAGTACTTC
CASSPGLTYEQYF
>TRBV20-1|TRBJ1-5|.|few
TGCAGTGCTATTCCCGGAGGGGCAGCCTCCAATCAGCCCCAGCATTTT
CSAIPGGAASNQPQHF
>TRBV5-1|TRBJ2-6|.|.
TGCGCCAGCAGCTCCAAACAGGGAATAGCTGGGGCCAACGTCCTGACTTTC
CASSSKQGIAGANVLTF